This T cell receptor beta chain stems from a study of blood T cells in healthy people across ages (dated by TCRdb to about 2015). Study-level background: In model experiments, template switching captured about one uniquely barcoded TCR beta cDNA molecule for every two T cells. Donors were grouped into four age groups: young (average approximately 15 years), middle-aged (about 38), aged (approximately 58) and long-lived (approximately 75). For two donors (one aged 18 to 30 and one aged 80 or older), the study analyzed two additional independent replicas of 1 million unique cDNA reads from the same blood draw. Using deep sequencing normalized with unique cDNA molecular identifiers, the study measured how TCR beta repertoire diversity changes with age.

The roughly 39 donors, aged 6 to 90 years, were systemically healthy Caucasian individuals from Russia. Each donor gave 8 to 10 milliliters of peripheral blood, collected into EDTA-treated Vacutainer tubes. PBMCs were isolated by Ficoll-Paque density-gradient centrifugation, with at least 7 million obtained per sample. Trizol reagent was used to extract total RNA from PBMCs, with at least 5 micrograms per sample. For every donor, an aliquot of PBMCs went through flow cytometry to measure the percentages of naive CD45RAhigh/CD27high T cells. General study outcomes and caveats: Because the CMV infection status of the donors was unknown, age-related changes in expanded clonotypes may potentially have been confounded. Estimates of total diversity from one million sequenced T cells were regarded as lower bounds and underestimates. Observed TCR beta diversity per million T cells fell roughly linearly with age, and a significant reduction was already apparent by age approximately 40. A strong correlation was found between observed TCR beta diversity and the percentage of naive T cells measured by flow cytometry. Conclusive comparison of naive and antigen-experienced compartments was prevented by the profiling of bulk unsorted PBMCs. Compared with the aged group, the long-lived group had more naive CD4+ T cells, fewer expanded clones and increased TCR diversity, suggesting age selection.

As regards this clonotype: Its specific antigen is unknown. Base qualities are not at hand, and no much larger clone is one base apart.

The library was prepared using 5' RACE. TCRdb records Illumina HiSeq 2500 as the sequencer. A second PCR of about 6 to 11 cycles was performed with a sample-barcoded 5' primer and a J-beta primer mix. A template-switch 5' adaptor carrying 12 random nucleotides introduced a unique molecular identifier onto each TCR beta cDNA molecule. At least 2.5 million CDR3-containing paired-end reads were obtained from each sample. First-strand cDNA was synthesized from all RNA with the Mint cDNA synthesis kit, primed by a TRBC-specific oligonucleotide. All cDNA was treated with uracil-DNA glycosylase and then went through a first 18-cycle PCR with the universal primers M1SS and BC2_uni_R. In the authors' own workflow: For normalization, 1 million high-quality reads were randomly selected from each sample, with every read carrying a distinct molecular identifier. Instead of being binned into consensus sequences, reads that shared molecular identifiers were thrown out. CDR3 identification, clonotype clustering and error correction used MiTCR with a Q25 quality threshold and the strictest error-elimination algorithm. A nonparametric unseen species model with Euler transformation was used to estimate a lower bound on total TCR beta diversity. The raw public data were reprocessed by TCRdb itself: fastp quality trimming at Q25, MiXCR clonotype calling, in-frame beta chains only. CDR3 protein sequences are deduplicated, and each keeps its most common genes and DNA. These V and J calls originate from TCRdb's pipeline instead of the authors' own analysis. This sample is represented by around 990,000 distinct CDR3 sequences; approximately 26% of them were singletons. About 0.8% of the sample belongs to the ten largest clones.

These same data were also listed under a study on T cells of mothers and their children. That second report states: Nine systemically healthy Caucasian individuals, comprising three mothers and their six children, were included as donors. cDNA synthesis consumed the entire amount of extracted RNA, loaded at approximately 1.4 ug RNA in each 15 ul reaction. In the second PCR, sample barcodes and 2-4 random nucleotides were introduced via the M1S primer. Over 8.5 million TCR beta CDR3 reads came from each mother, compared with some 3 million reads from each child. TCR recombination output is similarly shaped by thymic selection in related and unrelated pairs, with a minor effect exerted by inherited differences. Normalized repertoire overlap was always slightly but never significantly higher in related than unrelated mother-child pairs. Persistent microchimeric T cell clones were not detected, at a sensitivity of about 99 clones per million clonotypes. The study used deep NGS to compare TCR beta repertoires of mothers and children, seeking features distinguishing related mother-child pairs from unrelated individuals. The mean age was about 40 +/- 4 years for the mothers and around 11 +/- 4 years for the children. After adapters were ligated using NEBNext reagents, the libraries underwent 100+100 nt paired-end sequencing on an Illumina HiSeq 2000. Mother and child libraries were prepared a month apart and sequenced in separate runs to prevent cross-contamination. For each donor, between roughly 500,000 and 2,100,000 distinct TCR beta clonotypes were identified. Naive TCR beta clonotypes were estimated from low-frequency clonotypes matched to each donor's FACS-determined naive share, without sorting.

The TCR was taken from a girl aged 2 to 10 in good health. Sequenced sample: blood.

The sequence in DNA is TGTGCCACCAGTGAGCCAGGGGGTGAGACCCAGTACTTC. This gives the protein CATSEPGGETQYF. Recombination connected TRBV24-1 to TRBJ2-5, with TRBD1 matching 7 junction bases. Germline trimming: 4 bases from V, 5 bases from J; junction bases outside gene matches: 3. Including the terminal cysteine and phenylalanine, the CDR3 comprises 13 residues. The only DNA kept is the CDR3, 39 bases in frame from the first base. Per the germline V gene, KGHDR is the CDR1 and SFDVKD is the CDR2.